One and the same sample provided the 4 T cell receptor beta chains below, sequenced in a study of blood T cell repertoires in COVID-19 (dated by TCRdb to the early 2020s). The receptor library was made with the immunoSEQ multiplex PCR assay. The table comes from immuneACCESS by way of TCRdb, which keeps in-frame sequences with V and J called. Part of the clones is missing from these tables; in studies checked, under half for an unresolved V gene and the rest for unknown reasons. The sample table shows 150,000 to 160,000 clones, and over 60% are seen once. The biggest ten clones account for 1.5% to 2% of the sample. The material sequenced was peripheral blood. The receptors derive from an elderly man with acute or convalescent COVID-19.

This clone showed up just a few times. The chain recombines TRBV7-9 with TRBJ1-1; a weak D match, TRBD1 (6 bases). CDR1 SEHNR and CDR2 FQNEAQ come from the germline V gene (reference sequence). Trimming removed 1 base from V and 4 bases from J, with 10 bases in between. The CDR3 loop spans 14 amino acids. The CDR3, as DNA: TGTGCCAGCAGCTTAGGAACAGGGCTCACTGAAGCTTTCTTT. Residues: CASSLGTGLTEAFF.

The J gene is TRBJ2-7, the V gene TRBV11-2; 8 nucleotides line up with TRBD1. Germline V lookup: CDR1 SGHAT, CDR2 FQNNGV. V was pared by 5 bases and J by 3 bases, with 9 bases of the junction left unmatched. This CDR3 is built from 15 residues. The CDR3 DNA follows: TGTGCCAGCAGCCTTGGGGGGACAGGAATCTACGAGCAGTACGTC. This codes for CASSLGGTGIYEQYV.

The chain carries TRBV19 and TRBJ1-4, with D hard to call. CDR3 length equals 14 residues. Germline V CDR1 and CDR2: LNHDA, SQIVND (reference sequence). Between the trimmed V and J ends, which lost 10 bases and 0 bases, there was a span of 12 bases. The CDR3: CATGEYATNEKLFF. The CDR3 DNA is TGTGCCACCGGAGAATATGCAACTAATGAAAAACTGTTTTTT.

The rearrangement links TRBV19 to TRBJ2-6; 9 bases match TRBD1. The CDR3 is made up of 18 amino acids. Trimming took 5 bases from V and 1 from J; bases not matched to a gene: 9. Germline V lookup: CDR1 LNHDA, CDR2 SQIVND (reference sequence). In DNA form, the CDR3 reads TGTGCCAGTAGTGTCACAGGGGGCGGGTCTTCTGGGGCCAACGTCCTGACTTTC. Translating gives CASSVTGGGSSGANVLTF. The whole variable domain, remainder taken from reference TRBV19 and TRBJ2-6, is DGGITQSPKYLFRKEGQNVTLSCEQNLNHDAMYWYRQDPGQGLRLIYYSQIVNDFQKGDIAEGYSVSREKKESFPLTVTSAQKNPTAFYLCASSVTGGGSSGANVLTFGAGSRLTVL.